Presented here are 9 T cell receptor beta chains from one specimen sequenced in a study of regulatory T cells in long-lasting Graves disease. Library construction for TCR beta used iRepertoire HTBI primers and Arm-PCR of CDR3 regions. TCRdb used MiXCR to reprocess the multiplex PCR reads, holding one entry per CDR3 protein. The sample lists 600,000 to 800,000 distinct CDR3 sequences, 25% to 35% seen once, with about two fifths in the top ten. Time point meaning: persistent/refractory GD, antithyroid drugs over 5 years with positive TRAb. Scientists built the TCR library using RNA that was extracted from PBMCs. The sample here was peripheral blood mononuclear cells (PBMCs), taken when the disease was refractory, from a patient treated with antithyroid drugs. The receptors come from a female donor with Graves disease.

This clonotype was seen a few times. The chain is built from TRBV7-9 and TRBJ1-1, with 8 bases lining up with TRBD1. CDR1 is SEHNR, CDR2 FQNEAQ, per germline (reference sequence). The ends lost 0 bases at V and 6 bases at J; junction bases unmatched: 3. CDR3 length equals 14 residues. CDR3 sequence (DNA): TGTGCCAGCAGCTTAGCGGCACAGGGGGCTGAAGCTTTCTTT. Translated: CASSLAAQGAEAFF.

The CDR3 bases are TGCAGTGCTAGCTTGGCAGGGGGCACTGAAGCTTTCTTT. Translated: CSASLAGGTEAFF. The chain links TRBV20-1 to TRBJ1-1; 7 bases align to TRBD1. This CDR3 has 13 amino acids. The germline V gene has CDR1 DFQATT and CDR2 SNEGSKA (reference sequence). Losses at the gene ends were 3 bases for V and 4 bases for J; bases not matched to a gene: 5.

In this sample, this clonotype turned up a few times. The rearrangement links TRBV27 to TRBJ2-7, with D uncertain. V was clipped by 6 bases and J by 5 bases, with 17 bases between them. The CDR3 spans 14 residues. Germline CDR1 and CDR2: MNHEY and SMNVEV (reference sequence). The CDR3 spells CASSRTALPDEQYF. The CDR3 DNA reads as TGTGCCAGCAGCCGAACGGCCCTTCCCGACGAGCAGTACTTC.

There are many counts of this clonotype. This chain connects TRBV6-1 to TRBJ1-1, with unresolved D. Germline V gives CDR1 MNHNS, CDR2 SASEGT. The V end lost 8 bases, the J end lost 0 bases, and 10 bases lay between the germline ends. CDR3 length: 13 amino acids. CDR3 nucleotide sequence: TGTGCCAGCGGCAATCAAATGAACACTGAAGCTTTCTTT. This gives the protein CASGNQMNTEAFF.

Here the CDR3 DNA reads TGTGCCAGCAGTGAACAGACAGGGGGGTTCTTTGAGGGTCAGCCCCAGCATTTT. It encodes CASSEQTGGFFEGQPQHF. The V gene is TRBV6-1, the J gene TRBJ1-5, with 9 positions matching TRBD1. The germline CDR1 and CDR2 sequences are MNHNS and SASEGT. The trim removed 2 bases at V and 6 bases at J, leaving 14 bases unmatched. The CDR3 spans 18 residues.

This clonotype was picked up a small number of times. The chain has TRBV7-9 and TRBJ1-2; 10 positions agree with TRBD1. This CDR3 has 14 residues. CDR1 and CDR2 from the germline V gene are SEHNR and FQNEAQ (reference sequence). V lost 5 bases, J lost 8 bases, and 8 bases stayed unmatched. The CDR3 sequence: CASSPAGTGVGYTF. CDR3 nucleotide sequence: TGTGCCAGCAGCCCAGCCGGGACAGGGGTAGGCTACACCTTC.

This clonotype appeared a few times. The rearrangement joins TRBV2 to TRBJ1-4, with TRBD1 matching 8 bases. The CDR3 consists of 14 residues. The germline gives CDR1 SNHLY, CDR2 FYNNEI. With V trimmed by 6 bases and J by 7 bases, 7 bases remained unmatched. The CDR3 region is CASRETGDAEKLFF. The CDR3 DNA follows: TGTGCCAGCAGGGAGACAGGGGATGCTGAAAAACTGTTTTTT.

Many counts were recorded for this clonotype. This chain uses TRBV12-3 or TRBV12-4 with TRBJ1-1; D gene unclear. This CDR3 is built from 13 residues. V gave up 2 bases and J gave up 3 bases, with 7 bases separating them. The CDR3 sequence: CASSLNGDTEAFF. CDR3 in DNA: TGTGCCAGCAGTTTAAATGGGGACACTGAAGCTTTCTTT.

This clonotype showed up many times. The rearrangement uses TRBV9 and TRBJ2-1; D ambiguous. The CDR3 contains 14 residues. The V gene's germline CDR1 is SGDLS and CDR2 YYNGEE. Trimming cost V 4 bases and J 2 bases, with 10 bases left between them. DNA for the CDR3: TGTGCCAGCAGCCCGACTGGGACCTACAATGAGCAGTTCTTC. This encodes CASSPTGTYNEQFF.